This T cell receptor (beta chain) was identified during a study of long-term antiretroviral therapy in people with HIV. Overall study findings and caveats: Repertoire composition at all time points was dominated by clones that had expanded before ART. Narrower CDR3 length ranges marked HIV repertoires relative to controls. Drawn between about 2004 and 2018, the blood was possibly obtained under older ART regimens.

The germline gives CDR1 SGHAT, CDR2 FQNNGV. This CDR3 contains 18 residues. V was pared by 4 bases and J by 5 bases, with 12 bases of the junction left unmatched. Concerning this clone: Its antigen is currently unknown.

Version v3.0 of the immunoSEQ assay was performed at survey level. Profiling relied on immunoSEQ multiplex PCR, and the TCRdb table lists in-frame clones only, not all of them. The repertoire consists of about 27,000 clones, with over 80% occurring once and the leading ten covering around a tenth. This TCR came from a man in his late teens or twenties with HIV. The rearrangement uses TRBV11-2 and TRBJ2-3; 13 bases are shared with TRBD2. This material consisted of unsorted PBMCs, taken 0.8 years before starting antiretroviral therapy. This CDR3 is CASSSYRATSGRRDTQYF. CDR3 sequence (DNA): TGTGCCAGCAGCTCTTACCGCGCGACTAGCGGGAGGAGAGATACGCAGTATTTT. Using reference TRBV11-2 and TRBJ2-3 for the parts outside the CDR3, the full variable domain is EAGVAQSPRYKIIEKRQSVAFWCNPISGHATLYWYQQILGQGPKLLIQFQNNGVVDDSQLPKDRFSAERLKGVDSTLKIQPAKLEDSAVYLCASSSYRATSGRRDTQYFGPGTRLTVL.